This entry concerns a single T cell receptor (beta chain). Its antigen remains unidentified. This CDR3 contains 12 residues. CDR1 is SQVTM, CDR2 ANQGSEA, per germline. After removal of 7 bases from V and 9 bases from J, the junction contained 8 bases not matched to a gene. Sequenced by immunoSEQ multiplex PCR; TCRdb stores in-frame clones only, minus some. Of 120,000 or so clones in the sample, approximately 89% were seen once. This sample stems from a study of cytomegalovirus exposure and HLA in healthy donors. Overall study results and limits: Three chains linked to CMV were shown in vitro to be specific for CMV antigens.

The receptor comes from a woman younger than 35 in good health and CMV-seronegative. J is TRBJ1-3 and V is TRBV29-1; TRBD1 matches at 8 bases. The sample was PBMCs. The chain's CDR3 is CSARGPGRTIYF. The CDR3 DNA is TGCAGCGCCAGGGGGCCTGGGCGCACCATATATTTT.